This T cell receptor (beta chain) was identified during a study of persistence of HIV-infected CD4 T cells. Study observations and caveats: The rare CMV-responding cells with HIV-1 proviruses were not separately TCR-sequenced. Compared with CD3/CD28-stimulated cells, CMV- and Gag-responding cells showed lower TCRbeta richness.

Stimulation used approximately 10 ug/mL lysate from CMV-infected fibroblasts. Sorting selected CD4+ T cells upregulating both CD40 ligand and CD69. A note on this clone: Its target is unknown.

Sequencing used immunoSEQ version 4 in survey mode. Libraries were prepared by immunoSEQ multiplex PCR; TCRdb keeps only in-frame clonotypes and omits some of them. Among 7,500 to 8,500 clones listed, less than 75% were seen once. This sequence was found in an adult man with HIV who was CMV-seropositive. This specimen consisted of CD4+ T cells sorted from PBMCs after roughly 19-hour stimulation, obtained from a patient who received antiretroviral therapy.

CDR3 coding DNA: TGTGCCAGCAGCCAATTAATGACAGGGACCTATAATTCACCCCTCCACTTT. Its translation is CASSQLMTGTYNSPLHF. The chain recombines TRBV3-1 (or the pseudogene TRBV3-2) with TRBJ1-6, with TRBD1 identical over 7 bases. Germline CDR1 LGHDT, CDR2 YNNKEL (reference sequence). The V segment lost 2 bases and the J segment 2 bases; nucleotides outside the gene matches: 6. This CDR3 has 17 residues.